These 28 T cell receptor beta chains originate from one sample sequenced in a study of human T cells and chemical hapten exposure (dated by TCRdb to the early 2020s). Taken with the paper, the label for time point translates to: pre-sensitization, week 0. The meaning of the sample's treatment or condition label: therapeutic diphenylcyclopropenone sensitization with weekly scalp DPC. Preparation of the library involved RACE. Sequenced on a NextSeq 500. TCRdb's own reprocessing of the public reads used fastp at Q25 and MiXCR and kept productive beta chains. For every CDR3 protein sequence, its rows merge into one entry that carries the most common genes and DNA. This sample comprises some 200,000 distinct CDR3 sequences, around 30% of them detected only once. The ten largest clones represent just under 3% of the sample. This specimen consisted of whole blood, obtained in connection with sensitization to the hapten diphenylcyclopropenone (DPC). The receptors derive from a woman aged 25 to 39 with alopecia areata. Some clones in this sample may be carry-over from other donors' samples.

This clonotype was seen only a few times. V usage is TRBV5-1 and J usage is TRBJ2-7, with D tentatively TRBD2 (7 bases). V lost 2 bases and J 3 bases, leaving 27 bases between the germline ends. The CDR3 spans 19 residues. Germline-derived CDR1 and CDR2 are SGHRS and YFSETQ. CDR3 loop: CASSFESYRSQGTNYEQYF. DNA for the CDR3: TGCGCCAGCAGCTTCGAGTCTTATCGGTCGCAGGGGACTAACTACGAGCAGTACTTC.

In its sample, this clonotype was seen a few times. This sequence joins TRBV18 and TRBJ1-5; 7 nucleotides agree with TRBD1. Germline V lookup: CDR1 KGHSH, CDR2 LQKENI. The CDR3 extends over 15 amino acids. J was trimmed by 7 bases and V by 3 bases; bases with no gene match: 9. CDR3 nucleotides: TGTGCCAGCTCACCCGGACAGGTGTCAGGGCAGCCCCAGCATTTT. It translates to CASSPGQVSGQPQHF. Full variable domain (rest looked up from reference TRBV18 and TRBJ1-5): NAGVMQNPRHLVRRRGQEARLRCSPMKGHSHVYWYRQLPEEGLKFMVYLQKENIIDESGMPKERFSAEFPKEGPSILRIQQVVRGDSAAYFCASSPGQVSGQPQHFGDGTRLSIL.

This clonotype was seen repeatedly, ten times or more. CDR3 sequence (DNA): TGCGCCAGCAGCCGGAAACACGGGACAGGGTCCCCCGAGCAGTACTTC. Its protein product is CASSRKHGTGSPEQYF. The chain couples TRBV4-3 to TRBJ2-7; TRBD1 matches at 9 bases. From germline, CDR1 is LGHNA and CDR2 YSLEER. J was trimmed by 6 bases and V by 4 bases; bases with no gene match: 13. The CDR3 is made up of 16 amino acids.

This clonotype came up many times. V usage is TRBV28 and J usage is TRBJ1-6; D is ambiguous. Germline V gives CDR1 MDHEN, CDR2 SYDVKM. V was cut by 5 bases and J by 7 bases, with 6 bases left in between. The CDR3 is 12 residues long. CDR3 protein: CASSVLNSPLHF. As DNA, the CDR3 is TGTGCCAGCAGTGTTCTAAATTCACCCCTCCACTTT.

The V gene is TRBV30, the J gene TRBJ2-1; no firm D call. The CDR3 length is 15 residues. Trimming removed 0 bases at V and 0 bases at J, with 9 bases between. Germline CDR1 reads GTSNPN; CDR2 reads SVGIG (reference sequence). CDR3 residues: CAWSVPRPSYNEQFF. DNA of the CDR3: TGTGCCTGGAGTGTACCGCGACCCTCCTACAATGAGCAGTTCTTC.

This clonotype was detected only a few times. The rearrangement links TRBV29-1 to TRBJ2-1; D unresolved. The germline V gene has CDR1 SQVTM and CDR2 ANQGSEA. The CDR3 contains 13 residues. Trimming removed 3 bases at V and 6 bases at J, with 12 bases between. The CDR3 here is CSVDESLGNEQFF. CDR3 in DNA: TGCAGCGTTGATGAGAGTTTGGGCAATGAGCAGTTCTTC.

This clonotype was found a few times. CDR3 nucleotides: TGTGCCAGCAGCCCCCCGTCGAGCAATCAGCCCCAGCATTTT. Protein product: CASSPPSSNQPQHF. The rearrangement uses TRBV28 and TRBJ1-5; the D is unclear. Germline V lookup: CDR1 MDHEN, CDR2 SYDVKM. With 6 bases removed from V and 1 base from J, the gap between germline ends came to 10 bases. This CDR3 comprises 14 residues.

This chain uses TRBV7-9 with TRBJ2-7; no firm D call. The CDR3 runs 12 residues. CDR1 is SEHNR and CDR2 is FQNEAQ in the germline V gene (reference sequence). V was pared by 1 base and J by 8 bases, with 9 bases between. The CDR3 loop reads CASSLDFGQQYF. CDR3 DNA: TGTGCCAGCAGCTTAGACTTCGGACAGCAGTACTTC.

J is TRBJ2-7 and V is TRBV10-3, with a weak D call TRBD1 (6 bases). Trimming cost V 10 bases and J 3 bases, with 13 bases left between them. The CDR3 runs 12 residues. The germline V gene encodes CDR1 ENHRY and CDR2 SYGVKD. CDR3 loop: CATSQGGYEQYF. DNA of the CDR3: TGTGCCACCAGCCAAGGGGGCTACGAGCAGTACTTC.

This clonotype has just a few counts. This chain joins TRBV5-6 and TRBJ2-3; 9 bases agree with TRBD2. Trimming cost V 4 bases and J 1 base; bases outside gene matches: 1. The CDR3 loop spans 14 amino acids. The V gene's germline CDR1 is SGHDT and CDR2 YYEEEE. In nucleotides, the CDR3 is TGTGCCAGCAGCCCTAGCGGGGGCACAGATACGCAGTATTTT. Protein product: CASSPSGGTDTQYF.

Notes on this clonotype: Just one base apart from a much larger clone, this may be a read error. This chain joins TRBV28 and TRBJ2-7; D unresolved. The CDR3 has 12 amino acids. Germline assignment: CDR1 MDHEN and CDR2 SYDVKM. CDR3 sequence reads: CTSSLRTDEQYF. As DNA, the CDR3 is TGTACCAGCAGTTTAAGGACCGACGAGCAGTACTTC. The full variable domain, in which reference TRBV28 and TRBJ2-7 provide the parts outside the CDR3, is DVKVTQSSRYLVKRTGEKVFLECVQDMDHENMFWYRQDPGLGLRLIYFSYDVKMKEKGDIPEGYSVSREKKERFSLILESASTNQTSMYLCTSSLRTDEQYFGPGTRLTVT.

V is TRBV12-3 or TRBV12-4 and J is TRBJ1-4; D is perhaps TRBD1 (5 bases). The CDR3 extends over 14 amino acids. Trimming left V 3 bases short and J 7 bases short, with 12 bases between. CDR3 loop: CASSFRQGREKLFF. The DNA of the CDR3 is TGTGCCAGCAGTTTTAGGCAGGGACGTGAAAAACTGTTTTTT.

The chain carries TRBV7-2 and TRBJ1-1; D uncertain. V was clipped by 4 bases and J by 1 base, with 16 bases between them. Germline V gives CDR1 SGHTA, CDR2 FQGNSA. The CDR3 extends over 16 amino acids. As DNA, the CDR3 is TGTGCCAGCAGCTCCCCGATCACAACAGAGAACACTGAAGCTTTCTTT. It codes for CASSSPITTENTEAFF.

The chain is built from TRBV12-3 or TRBV12-4 and TRBJ1-1; D is unclear. CDR3 length: 15 amino acids. The V end was cut by 2 bases, the J end by 0 bases, with 10 bases between. The CDR3 region is CASSLRTSLNTEAFF. In DNA form, the CDR3 reads TGTGCCAGCAGTTTAAGGACGAGTTTGAACACTGAAGCTTTCTTT.

The chain carries TRBV6-2 or TRBV6-3 and TRBJ2-5; D is ambiguous. Germline V gives CDR1 MNHEY, CDR2 SVGEGT. This CDR3 region has 15 residues. Trimming removed 4 bases at V and 5 bases at J, with 17 bases between. Written as DNA, the CDR3 is TGTGCCAGCAGTTTAGCCGGGCCCCGGCGGGAGACCCAGTACTTC. Protein product: CASSLAGPRRETQYF.

This clonotype occurred a few times. At one end, the junction sequence differs from germline, possibly due to a read error. CDR3 protein: CATNRDRGPNEKLFF. CDR3 in DNA: TGTGCCACCAACAGAGATCGAGGGCCTAATGAAAAACTGTTTTTT. The chain combines TRBV15 with TRBJ1-4; D unclear. Per the germline V gene, CDR1 is LNHNV and CDR2 is YYDKDF (reference sequence). There are 15 residues in the CDR3.

This clonotype occurred a few times. The V call is TRBV28, the J call TRBJ1-2, with 9 bases fitting TRBD1. Germline V lookup: CDR1 MDHEN, CDR2 SYDVKM. Trimming removed 5 bases from V and 2 bases from J; junction bases left unmatched: 3. The CDR3 has 14 amino acids. The CDR3 loop is CASSTGQGNYGYTF. CDR3 sequence (DNA): TGTGCCAGCAGTACAGGACAGGGGAACTATGGCTACACCTTC.

The V and J genes are TRBV4-1 and TRBJ2-3, with 7 bases that match TRBD1. CDR1 and CDR2 (germline): MGHRA, YSYEKL. This CDR3 comprises 14 residues. V dropped 4 bases and J dropped 4; count of bases not matched to a gene: 5. CDR3 sequence (DNA): TGCGCCAGCAGCCCACAGGGGCGGGCAGATACGCAGTATTTT. It translates to CASSPQGRADTQYF.

This clonotype has more than one count but fewer than ten. This chain uses TRBV2 with TRBJ1-1, with D hard to call. Germline loops: CDR1 SNHLY, CDR2 FYNNEI. The length of the CDR3 is 12 residues. The V end lost 4 bases, the J end lost 8 bases, and 11 bases lay between the germline ends. The CDR3 DNA is TGTGCCAGCAGTGCCGGGTCTGGAGAAGCTTTCTTT. This codes for CASSAGSGEAFF.

The V and J genes are TRBV20-1 and TRBJ1-1; no firm D call. V lost 3 bases and J lost 5, with 7 bases in between. The CDR3 spans 11 residues. Looked up from germline, CDR1 is DFQATT and CDR2 is SNEGSKA (reference sequence). The CDR3 DNA is TGCAGTGCTAGGGGGAAGACTGAAGCTTTCTTT. Protein product: CSARGKTEAFF.

This chain connects TRBV27 to TRBJ2-7, with 8 bases lining up with TRBD2. Germline loops: CDR1 MNHEY, CDR2 SMNVEV (reference sequence). The length of the CDR3 is 16 residues. J lost 1 base, V lost 0 bases, and 5 bases had no gene match. Written as DNA, the CDR3 is TGTGCCAGCAGTTTATCGCTGGCTAGCGGGTCCTACGAGCAGTACTTC. Its protein product is CASSLSLASGSYEQYF.

The chain is built from TRBV18 and TRBJ2-5; tentative D call: TRBD1 (6 bases). Trimming pared 6 bases from V and 1 base from J, leaving 9 bases between. CDR3 length: 13 residues. Germline V lookup: CDR1 KGHSH, CDR2 LQKENI. The CDR3 DNA reads TGTGCCAGCTCCTCAGGGGCCCAAGAGACCCAGTACTTC. Amino acids: CASSSGAQETQYF.

This clonotype was seen a single time. The genes are TRBV4-3 and TRBJ2-3; 8 bases align to TRBD2. The germline V gene has CDR1 LGHNA and CDR2 YSLEER. The CDR3 runs 17 residues. With V trimmed by 4 bases and J by 0 bases, 9 bases remained unmatched. This CDR3 reads CASSLAAQRGSTDTQYF. DNA for the CDR3: TGCGCCAGCAGCCTCGCAGCCCAGCGGGGGAGCACAGATACGCAGTATTTT.

This chain uses TRBV28 with TRBJ1-5; a possible D gene is TRBD1 (5 bases). The CDR3 sequence is 13 residues long. Germline loops: CDR1 MDHEN, CDR2 SYDVKM. V lost 7 bases to trimming and J lost 1 base, with 8 bases between them. CDR3 in amino acids: CASTQGSNQPQHF. CDR3 nucleotides: TGTGCCAGCACTCAGGGAAGCAATCAGCCCCAGCATTTT.

This clonotype was detected only a few times. The chain combines TRBV6-2 or TRBV6-3 with TRBJ2-7; unclear D gene. V dropped 6 bases and J dropped 3 bases, with 12 bases sitting between them. Germline V lookup: CDR1 MNHEY, CDR2 SVGEGT. The CDR3 is 13 amino acids. CDR3 DNA sequence: TGTGCCAGCAGCTATAGACTGGTCTACGAGCAGTACTTC. Translated: CASSYRLVYEQYF.

This chain joins TRBV12-3 or TRBV12-4 and TRBJ2-5; D gene unclear. The CDR3 extends over 13 amino acids. The V and J ends lost 5 bases and 7 bases respectively, with 14 bases between them. Here the CDR3 reads CASSQNPKGTQYF. The DNA for the CDR3 is TGTGCCAGCAGTCAAAACCCGAAAGGGACCCAGTACTTC.

This chain uses TRBV7-2 with TRBJ2-3, with D perhaps TRBD1 (5 bases). V was pared by 5 bases and J by 1 base, with 7 bases between. In germline, CDR1 is SGHTA, CDR2 FQGNSA. The CDR3 covers 13 residues. CDR3 DNA: TGTGCCAGCAGCGGCAGGGGCACAGATACGCAGTATTTT. Protein product: CASSGRGTDTQYF. The whole variable domain, remainder taken from reference TRBV7-2 and TRBJ2-3, is GAGVSQSPSNKVTEKGKDVELRCDPISGHTALYWYRQSLGQGLEFLIYFQGNSAPDKSGLPSDRFSAERTGGSVSTLTIQRTQQEDSAVYLCASSGRGTDTQYFGPGTRLTVL.

The table lists this clonotype with a few counts. The chain joins TRBV28 to TRBJ1-5; no clear D. The ends were cut back, 3 bases at V and 2 bases at J, with 20 bases in the middle. From germline, CDR1 is MDHEN and CDR2 SYDVKM. The CDR3 sequence is 18 residues long. CDR3 nucleotide sequence: TGTGCCAGCAGTTTCATTCCAGGTCCCACCTGGGGCAATCAGCCCCAGCATTTT. Its protein product is CASSFIPGPTWGNQPQHF. Using reference TRBV28 and TRBJ1-5 for the parts outside the CDR3, the full variable domain is DVKVTQSSRYLVKRTGEKVFLECVQDMDHENMFWYRQDPGLGLRLIYFSYDVKMKEKGDIPEGYSVSREKKERFSLILESASTNQTSMYLCASSFIPGPTWGNQPQHFGDGTRLSIL.